What follows is one TCR beta chain and its context. Profiled with immunoSEQ multiplex PCR; TCRdb holds only in-frame clones, not every one. The sample shows around 76,000 clones, 95% to 98% of them seen only once. The ends lost 0 bases at V and 4 bases at J; junction bases unmatched: 5. The CDR3 runs to 15 residues. Germline CDR1 and CDR2: LGHNA and YSLEER. The sample comes from a study of technical replicates of blood from several donors. This TCR came from a human donor in good health. The chain uses TRBV4-3 and TRBJ1-1; 7 nucleotides line up with TRBD1. The sequencing input was T cells isolated from PBMCs. CDR3 nucleotides: TGCGCCAGCAGCCAAGATTCAGGGGGGCTCACTGAAGCTTTCTTT. Protein sequence: CASSQDSGGLTEAFF.